Below are 2 T cell receptor beta chains sequenced from a single sample in a study of CD8 T cells in Susac syndrome. RNA in amounts of roughly 0.5 to 1 ug was reverse transcribed with random hexamers. Each CDR3 protein gets one entry after TCRdb re-called the immunoSEQ multiplex PCR reads with MiXCR. Among about 140,000 distinct CDR3 sequences listed, approximately 95% were seen once. The material sequenced was CD4+ T cells from PBMCs. All receptors derive from a human donor with multiple sclerosis.

V is TRBV29-1 and J is TRBJ2-7, with D unresolved. The CDR3 totals 12 residues. V lost 3 bases and J lost 0, with 6 bases in between. Germline CDR1 is SQVTM and CDR2 is ANQGSEA. CDR3 coding DNA: TGCAGCGTTGAGAGAAGCTCCTACGAGCAGTACTTC. Encoded protein: CSVERSSYEQYF.

The chain employs TRBV19 and TRBJ2-5; the D gene is possibly TRBD1 (6 bases). CDR1 LNHDA and CDR2 SQIVND come from the germline V gene (reference sequence). With 4 bases removed from V and 0 bases from J, the gap between germline ends came to 9 bases. The CDR3 consists of 14 residues. CDR3: CASSTGQHQETQYF. DNA of the CDR3: TGTGCCAGTAGTACGGGACAACACCAAGAGACCCAGTACTTC.